This T cell receptor (beta chain) was obtained from a study of human T cells and chemical hapten exposure. Broader study findings: High-frequency TCRs, those above 1 in 1000, stayed the same after DPC sensitization.

This clonotype turned up a few times. Its target is not known. V was pared by 5 bases and J by 1 base, with 9 bases between. The CDR3 consists of 13 residues. Germline V gives CDR1 SGHRS, CDR2 YFSETQ. Time point indicated: pre-sensitization, week 0. Stated treatment: therapeutic diphenylcyclopropenone sensitization with weekly scalp DPC. Attachment of unique molecular identifiers to individual cDNA molecules was performed in the library. Via MiXCR, TCRdb re-called the RACE reads, giving one row per CDR3 protein. The sample gives about 120,000 distinct CDR3 sequences, approximately 13% of which show up once; 2.5% to 3.5% is in the top ten.

The receptor comes from a woman younger than 35 with alopecia areata. Some clones in this sample may be carry-over from other donors' samples. V usage is TRBV5-1 and J usage is TRBJ2-5; tentatively, D is TRBD1 (6 bases). This specimen was whole blood, taken in connection with sensitization to the hapten diphenylcyclopropenone (DPC). Written as DNA, the CDR3 is TGCGCCAGCAGATACAGGGCCCAAGAGACCCAGTACTTC. This translates into CASRYRAQETQYF.